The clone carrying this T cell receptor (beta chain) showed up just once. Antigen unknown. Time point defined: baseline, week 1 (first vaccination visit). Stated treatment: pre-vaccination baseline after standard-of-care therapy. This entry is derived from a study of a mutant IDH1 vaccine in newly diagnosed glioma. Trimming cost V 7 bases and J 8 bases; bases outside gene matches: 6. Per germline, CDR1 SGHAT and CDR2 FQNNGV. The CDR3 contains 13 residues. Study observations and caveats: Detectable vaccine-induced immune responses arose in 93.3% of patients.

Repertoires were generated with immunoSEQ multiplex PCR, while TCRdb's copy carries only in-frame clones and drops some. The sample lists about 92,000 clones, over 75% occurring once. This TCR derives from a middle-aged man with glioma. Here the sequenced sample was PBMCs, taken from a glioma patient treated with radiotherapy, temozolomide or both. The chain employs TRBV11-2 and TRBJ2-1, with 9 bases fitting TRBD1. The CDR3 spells CASTDRGGDEQFF. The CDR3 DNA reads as TGTGCCAGCACGGACAGGGGCGGCGATGAGCAGTTCTTC. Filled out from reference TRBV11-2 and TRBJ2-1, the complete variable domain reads EAGVAQSPRYKIIEKRQSVAFWCNPISGHATLYWYQQILGQGPKLLIQFQNNGVVDDSQLPKDRFSAERLKGVDSTLKIQPAKLEDSAVYLCASTDRGGDEQFFGPGTRLTVL.